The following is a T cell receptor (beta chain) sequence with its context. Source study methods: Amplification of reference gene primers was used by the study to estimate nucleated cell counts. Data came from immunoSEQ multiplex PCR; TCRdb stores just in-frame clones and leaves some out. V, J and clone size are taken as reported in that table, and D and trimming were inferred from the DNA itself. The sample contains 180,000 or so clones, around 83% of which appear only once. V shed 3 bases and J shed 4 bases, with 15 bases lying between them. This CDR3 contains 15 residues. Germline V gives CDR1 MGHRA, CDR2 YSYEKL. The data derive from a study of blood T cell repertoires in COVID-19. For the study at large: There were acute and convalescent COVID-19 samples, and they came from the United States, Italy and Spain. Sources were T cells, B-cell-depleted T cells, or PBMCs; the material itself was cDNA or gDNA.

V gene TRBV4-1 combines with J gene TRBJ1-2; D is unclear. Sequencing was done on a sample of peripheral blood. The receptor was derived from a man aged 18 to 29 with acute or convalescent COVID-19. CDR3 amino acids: CASSHEPASPYGYTF. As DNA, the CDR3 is TGCGCCAGCAGCCACGAGCCCGCCTCCCCCTATGGCTACACCTTC.